The 5 T cell receptor beta chains in this list originate from one sample, sequenced in a study of identical twins listed by TCRdb under 2016. The method behind the library was 5' RACE. The sample was run on an Illumina HiSeq 2000. In TCRdb, the public reads were trimmed at Q25 with fastp and aligned with MiXCR, with productive beta chains retained. Entries are consolidated by CDR3 protein sequence, retaining the most common genes and DNA. The sample contains 460,000 or so distinct CDR3 sequences, 14% of them found a single time. The ten largest clones capture over 0.5% of the sample. The same data also contributed to another study, on yellow fever vaccine responses in identical twins.

The sample comprised CD4+ T cells sorted from blood. These receptors all stem from a woman in her late teens or twenties in good health.

This clonotype was seen repeatedly, ten times or more. The chain couples TRBV7-2 to TRBJ2-4; TRBD2 is a possible D gene (5 bases). This CDR3 region has 14 residues. Trimming took 6 bases from V and 0 from J, leaving 9 bases between them. Germline CDR1 reads SGHTA; CDR2 reads FQGNSA. The CDR3 coding sequence is TGTGCCAGCAGTCGGGATCTAGCCAAAAACATTCAGTACTTC. This sequence encodes CASSRDLAKNIQYF.

A few counts support this clonotype. The V and J genes are TRBV4-2 and TRBJ2-2; 9 bases map to TRBD1. V dropped 0 bases and J dropped 3; count of bases not matched to a gene: 8. The germline V gene encodes CDR1 LGHNA and CDR2 YNFKEQ. This CDR3 spans 18 amino acids. The CDR3 coding sequence is TGTGCCAGCAGCCAAGACGGTACAGGGGGCTTAGACACCGGGGAGCTGTTTTTT. This sequence encodes CASSQDGTGGLDTGELFF.

This clonotype was detected a few times. This chain connects TRBV3-1 to TRBJ1-1, with D maybe TRBD1 (5 bases). V gave up 1 base and J gave up 1 base, with 7 bases separating them. CDR1 is LGHDT and CDR2 is YNNKEL in the germline V gene (reference sequence). This CDR3 spans 14 amino acids. CDR3 protein: CASSQGGKNTEAFF. CDR3 nucleotide sequence: TGTGCCAGCAGCCAAGGGGGCAAGAACACTGAAGCTTTCTTT.

This clonotype has at least ten counts. The chain couples TRBV12-3 or TRBV12-4 to TRBJ2-4; a weak D match, TRBD1 (5 bases). Trimming removed 6 bases at V and 5 bases at J, with 5 bases between. This CDR3 comprises 11 residues. CDR3 protein: CASSRENIQYF. CDR3 nucleotide sequence: TGTGCCAGCAGCAGGGAAAACATTCAGTACTTC.

This clonotype was picked up a small number of times. The chain uses TRBV7-3 and TRBJ2-5; the D gene is possibly TRBD2 (7 bases). CDR1 is SGHTA and CDR2 is FQGTGA in the germline V gene. The V and J ends lost 0 bases and 4 bases respectively, with 12 bases between them. The CDR3 spans 15 residues. The CDR3 loop is CASSLTAGAGETQYF. For the CDR3, the DNA is TGTGCCAGCAGCTTAACGGCGGGGGCTGGAGAGACCCAGTACTTC.